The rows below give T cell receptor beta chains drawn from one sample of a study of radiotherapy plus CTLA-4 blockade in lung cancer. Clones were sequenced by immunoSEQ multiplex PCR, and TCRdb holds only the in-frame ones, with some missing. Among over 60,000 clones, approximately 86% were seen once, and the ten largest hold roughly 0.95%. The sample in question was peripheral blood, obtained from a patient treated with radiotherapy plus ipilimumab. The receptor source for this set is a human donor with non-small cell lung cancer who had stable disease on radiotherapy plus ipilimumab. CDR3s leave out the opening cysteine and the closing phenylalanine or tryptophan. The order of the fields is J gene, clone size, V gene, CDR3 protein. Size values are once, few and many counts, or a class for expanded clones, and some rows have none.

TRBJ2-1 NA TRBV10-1 ASSDSGGKYNEQF
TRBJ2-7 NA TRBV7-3 ASSKSGGVGYEQY
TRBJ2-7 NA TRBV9 ASSPGQGTYEQY
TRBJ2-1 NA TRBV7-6 ASSFSGTTIINEQF
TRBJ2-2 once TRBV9 ASSVAGRTNTGELF
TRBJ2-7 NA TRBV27 ASSLSAGGLSYEQY
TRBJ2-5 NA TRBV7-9 ASSPSGGERETQY
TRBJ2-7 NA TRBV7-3 ASSLEAGGPFYEQY
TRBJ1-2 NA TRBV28 ASTQTGYYGYT
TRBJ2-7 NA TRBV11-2 ASGKGFSFYEQY
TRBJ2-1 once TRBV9 ASSVWAESRNEQF
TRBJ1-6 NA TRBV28 ASSLGGVRALH
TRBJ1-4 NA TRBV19 ASSKDRGNNEKLF
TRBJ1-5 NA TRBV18 ASSADLGTQH
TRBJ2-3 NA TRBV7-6 ASGLAAGTDTQY
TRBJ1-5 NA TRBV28 ASSFLDRTKEPQH
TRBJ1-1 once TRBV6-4 ASSLTARTGNTEAF
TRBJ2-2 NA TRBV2 ASTIRRGNTGELF
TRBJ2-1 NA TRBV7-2 ASSPSGGAGNEQF
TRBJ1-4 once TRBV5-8 ASSSLIGSGTRGGKLF
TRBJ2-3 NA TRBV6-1 ASSDPPRPSTDTQY
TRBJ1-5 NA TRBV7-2 ASSLANHLGQPQH
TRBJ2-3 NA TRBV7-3 ASSTTGPDTQY
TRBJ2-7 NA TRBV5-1 ASSLGQGVDEQY
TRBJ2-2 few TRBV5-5 ASSQLAADGELF
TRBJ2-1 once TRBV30 AWSVGGVSYNEQF
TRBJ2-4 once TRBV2 ASSVFGGRAKNIQY
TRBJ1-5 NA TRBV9 ASSVSGEGFQPQH
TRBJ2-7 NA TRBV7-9 ASTPDRVVNEQY
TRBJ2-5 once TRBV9 ASSVDRGQQETQY
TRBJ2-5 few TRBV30 AWSGIRGQKETQY
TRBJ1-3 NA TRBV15 ATSRDSNGNSGNTIY
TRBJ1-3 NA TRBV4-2 AVGGNTIY
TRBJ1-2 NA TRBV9 ASSVDPVGYGYT
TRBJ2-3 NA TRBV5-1 ASSFGGRRTDTQY
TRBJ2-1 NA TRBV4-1 ASSPPGPPGGGYNEQF
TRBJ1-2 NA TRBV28 ASSSGVPDYGYT
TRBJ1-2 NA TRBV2 ASLGTMSSGYT
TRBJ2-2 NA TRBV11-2 ASSLARTGRAGELF
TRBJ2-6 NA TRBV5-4 ASSLSGAGGANVLT
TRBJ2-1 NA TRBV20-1 SARGPTEQF
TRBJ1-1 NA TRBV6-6 ACYLNTEAF
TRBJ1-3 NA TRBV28 ASSLLGSGNTIY
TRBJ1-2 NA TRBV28 ASSGSGNRAIPNLNYGYT
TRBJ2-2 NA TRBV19 ATSGGASGYPGELF
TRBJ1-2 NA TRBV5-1 ASSARTGSGGYT
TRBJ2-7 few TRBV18 ASSHDRGREQY
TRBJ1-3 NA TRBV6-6 ASSRGHSDTIY
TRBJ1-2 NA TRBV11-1 ASSLRGGPGYGYT
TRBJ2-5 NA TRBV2 ASRPPGGGETQY